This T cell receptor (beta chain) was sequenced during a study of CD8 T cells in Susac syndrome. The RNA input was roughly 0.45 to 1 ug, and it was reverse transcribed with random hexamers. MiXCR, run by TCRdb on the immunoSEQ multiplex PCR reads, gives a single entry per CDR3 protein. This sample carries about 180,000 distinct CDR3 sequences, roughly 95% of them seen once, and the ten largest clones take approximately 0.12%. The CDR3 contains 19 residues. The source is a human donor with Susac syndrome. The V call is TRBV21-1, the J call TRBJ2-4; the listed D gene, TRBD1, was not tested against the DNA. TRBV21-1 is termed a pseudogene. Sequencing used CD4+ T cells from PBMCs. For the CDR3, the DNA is TGTGCCAGCAGCAAGGGGGGACATATGGGTACTCTAGCCAAAAACATTCAGTACTTC. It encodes CASSKGGHMGTLAKNIQYF.